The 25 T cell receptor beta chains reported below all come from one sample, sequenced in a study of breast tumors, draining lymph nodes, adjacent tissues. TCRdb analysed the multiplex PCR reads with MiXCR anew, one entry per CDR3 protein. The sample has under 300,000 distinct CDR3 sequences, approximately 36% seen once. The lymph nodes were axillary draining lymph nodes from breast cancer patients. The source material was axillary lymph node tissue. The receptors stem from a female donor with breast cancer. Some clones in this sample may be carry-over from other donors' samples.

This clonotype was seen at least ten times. The DNA for the CDR3 is TGTGCCAGCAGTGAGGCAGTCTACACCATATATTTT. Its translation: CASSEAVYTIYF. This chain connects TRBV2 to TRBJ1-3; D not resolved. The CDR3 is made up of 12 amino acids. The germline CDR1 and CDR2 sequences are SNHLY and FYNNEI. Trimming took 3 bases from V and 8 from J, leaving 8 bases between them.

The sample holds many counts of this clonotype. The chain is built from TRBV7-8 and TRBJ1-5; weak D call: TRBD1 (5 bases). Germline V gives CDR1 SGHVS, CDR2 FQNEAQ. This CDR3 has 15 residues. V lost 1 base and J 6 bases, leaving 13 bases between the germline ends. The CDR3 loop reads CASSLGSGAGQPQHF. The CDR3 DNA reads TGTGCCAGCAGCTTAGGTTCTGGGGCGGGTCAGCCCCAGCATTTT.

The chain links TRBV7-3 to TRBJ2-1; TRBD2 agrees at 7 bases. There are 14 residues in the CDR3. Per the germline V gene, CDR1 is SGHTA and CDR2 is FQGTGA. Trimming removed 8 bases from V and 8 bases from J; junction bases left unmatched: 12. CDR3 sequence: CASSKWGGVDEQFF. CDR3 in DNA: TGTGCCAGCTCCAAGTGGGGGGGTGTCGATGAGCAGTTCTTC.

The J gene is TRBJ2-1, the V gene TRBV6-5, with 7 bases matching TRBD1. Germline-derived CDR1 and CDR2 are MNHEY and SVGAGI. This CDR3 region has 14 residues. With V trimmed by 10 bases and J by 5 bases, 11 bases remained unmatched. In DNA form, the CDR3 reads TGTGCCATCAATCGACAGGGAAGAAACAATGAGCAGTTCTTC. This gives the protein CAINRQGRNNEQFF.

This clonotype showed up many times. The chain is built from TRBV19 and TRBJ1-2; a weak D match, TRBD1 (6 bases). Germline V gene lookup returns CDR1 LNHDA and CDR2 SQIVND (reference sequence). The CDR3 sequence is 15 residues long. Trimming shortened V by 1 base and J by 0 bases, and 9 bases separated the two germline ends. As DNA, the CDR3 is TGTGCCAGTAGTATAGGGGGACACGCTAACTATGGCTACACCTTC. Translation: CASSIGGHANYGYTF.

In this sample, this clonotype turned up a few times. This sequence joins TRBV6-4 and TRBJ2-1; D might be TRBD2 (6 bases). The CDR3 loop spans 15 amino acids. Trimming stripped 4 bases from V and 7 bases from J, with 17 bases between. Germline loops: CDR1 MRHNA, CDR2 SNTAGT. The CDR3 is CASSATGTLGNEQFF. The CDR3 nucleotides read TGTGCCAGCAGTGCTACGGGGACTCTGGGGAATGAGCAGTTCTTC.

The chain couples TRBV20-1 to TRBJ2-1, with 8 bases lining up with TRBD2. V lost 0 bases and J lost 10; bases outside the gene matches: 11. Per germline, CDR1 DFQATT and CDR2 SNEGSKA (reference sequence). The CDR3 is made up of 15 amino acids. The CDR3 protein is CSARDPGTRPMEQFF. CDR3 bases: TGCAGTGCTAGAGATCCTGGGACTAGGCCAATGGAGCAGTTCTTC.

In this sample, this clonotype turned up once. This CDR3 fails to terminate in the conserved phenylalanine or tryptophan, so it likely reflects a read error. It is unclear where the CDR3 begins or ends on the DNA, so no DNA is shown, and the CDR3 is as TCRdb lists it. The CDR3 sequence: CASSQATGTVDYGYTFGS. This chain links TRBV14 with TRBJ2-5; the DNA was not used to check the table's D call, TRBD1. Germline assignment: CDR1 SGHDN and CDR2 FVKESK. The CDR3 is 18 residues long, counting both termini.

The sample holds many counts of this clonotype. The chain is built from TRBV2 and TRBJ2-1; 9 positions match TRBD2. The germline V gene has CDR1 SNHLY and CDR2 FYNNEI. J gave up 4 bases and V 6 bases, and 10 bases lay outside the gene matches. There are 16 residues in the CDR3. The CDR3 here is CASRGRLAEGYNEQFF. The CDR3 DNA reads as TGTGCCAGCAGGGGAAGACTAGCGGAGGGGTACAATGAGCAGTTCTTC.

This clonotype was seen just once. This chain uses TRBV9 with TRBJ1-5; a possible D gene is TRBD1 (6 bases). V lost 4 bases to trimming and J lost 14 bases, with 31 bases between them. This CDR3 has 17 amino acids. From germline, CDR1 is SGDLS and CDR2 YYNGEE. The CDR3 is CASSPPGGGGQMAGEHF. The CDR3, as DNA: TGTGCCAGCAGCCCCCCTGGGGGCGGGGGGCAAATGGCGGGCGAGCATTTT.

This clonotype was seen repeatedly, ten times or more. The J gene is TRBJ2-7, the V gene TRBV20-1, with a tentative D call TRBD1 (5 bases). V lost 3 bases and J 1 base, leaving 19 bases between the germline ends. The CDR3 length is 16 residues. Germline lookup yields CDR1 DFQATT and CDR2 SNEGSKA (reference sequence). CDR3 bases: TGCAGTGCTAGCCCCTTAGAGCAGGGATCTTCCTACGAGCAGTACTTC. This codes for CSASPLEQGSSYEQYF.

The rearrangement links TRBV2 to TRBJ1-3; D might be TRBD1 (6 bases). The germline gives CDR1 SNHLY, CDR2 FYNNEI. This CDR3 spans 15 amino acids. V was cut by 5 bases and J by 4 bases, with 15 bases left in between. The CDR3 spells CASSTGTGAGNTIYF. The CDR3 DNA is TGTGCCAGCAGTACCGGGACGGGGGCCGGAAACACCATATATTTT.

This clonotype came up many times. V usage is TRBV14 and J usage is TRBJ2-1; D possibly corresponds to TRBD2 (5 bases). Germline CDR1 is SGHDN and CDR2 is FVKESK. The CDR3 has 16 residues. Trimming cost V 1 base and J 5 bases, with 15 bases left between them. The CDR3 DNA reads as TGTGCCAGCAGCCAAGCGACTATAGTTCGGCACAATGAGCAGTTCTTC. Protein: CASSQATIVRHNEQFF.

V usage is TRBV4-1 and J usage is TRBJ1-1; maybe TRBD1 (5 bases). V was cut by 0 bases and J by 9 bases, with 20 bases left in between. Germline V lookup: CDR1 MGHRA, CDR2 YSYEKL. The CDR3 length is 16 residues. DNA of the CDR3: TGCGCCAGCAGCCAAGAGAGGGTAGGGGAGGCGGAGAAAGCTTTCTTT. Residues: CASSQERVGEAEKAFF.

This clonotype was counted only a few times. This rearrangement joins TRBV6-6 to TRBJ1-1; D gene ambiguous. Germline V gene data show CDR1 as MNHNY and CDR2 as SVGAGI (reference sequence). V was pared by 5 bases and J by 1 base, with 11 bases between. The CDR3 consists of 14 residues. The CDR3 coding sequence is TGTGCCAGCAGTGCGGGAGTTCGGAACACTGAAGCTTTCTTT. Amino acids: CASSAGVRNTEAFF.

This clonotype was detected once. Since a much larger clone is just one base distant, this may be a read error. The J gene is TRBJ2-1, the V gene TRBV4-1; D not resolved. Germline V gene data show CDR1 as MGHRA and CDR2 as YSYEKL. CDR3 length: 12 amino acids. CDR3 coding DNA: TGCGCCTGCAGCCAATATGACAATGAGCAGTTCTTC. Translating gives CACSQYDNEQFF.

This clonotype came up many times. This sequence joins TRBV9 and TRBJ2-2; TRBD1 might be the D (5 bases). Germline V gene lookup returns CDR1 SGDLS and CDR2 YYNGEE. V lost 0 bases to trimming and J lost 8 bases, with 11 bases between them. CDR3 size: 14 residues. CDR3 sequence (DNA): TGTGCCAGCAGCGTAGAAGTTAGGGGAGGGGAGCTGTTTTTT. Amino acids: CASSVEVRGGELFF.

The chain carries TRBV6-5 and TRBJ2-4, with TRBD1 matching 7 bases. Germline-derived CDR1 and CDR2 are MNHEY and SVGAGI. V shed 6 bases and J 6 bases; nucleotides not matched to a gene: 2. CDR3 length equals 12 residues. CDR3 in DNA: TGTGCCAGCAGCCCAGGGGGAAACATTCAGTACTTC. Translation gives CASSPGGNIQYF.

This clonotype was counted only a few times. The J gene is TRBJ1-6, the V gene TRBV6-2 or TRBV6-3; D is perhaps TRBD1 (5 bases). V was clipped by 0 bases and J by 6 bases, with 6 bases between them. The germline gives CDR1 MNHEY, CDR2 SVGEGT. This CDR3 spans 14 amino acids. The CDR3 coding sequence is TGTGCCAGCAGTTACTCGGGGCTTAATTCACCCCTCCACTTT. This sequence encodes CASSYSGLNSPLHF.

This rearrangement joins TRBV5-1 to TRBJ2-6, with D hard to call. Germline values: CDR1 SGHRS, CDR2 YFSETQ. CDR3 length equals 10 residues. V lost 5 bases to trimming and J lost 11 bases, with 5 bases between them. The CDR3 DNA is TGCGCCAGCAGGTATGACGTCCTGACTTTC. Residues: CASRYDVLTF.

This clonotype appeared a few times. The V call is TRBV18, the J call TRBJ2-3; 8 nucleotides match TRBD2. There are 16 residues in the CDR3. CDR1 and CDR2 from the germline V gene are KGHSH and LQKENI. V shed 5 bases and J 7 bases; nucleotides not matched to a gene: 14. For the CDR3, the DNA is TGTGCCAGCTCAACAGGGACTGGCGGGAGGTGGCATACGCAGTATTTT. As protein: CASSTGTGGRWHTQYF.

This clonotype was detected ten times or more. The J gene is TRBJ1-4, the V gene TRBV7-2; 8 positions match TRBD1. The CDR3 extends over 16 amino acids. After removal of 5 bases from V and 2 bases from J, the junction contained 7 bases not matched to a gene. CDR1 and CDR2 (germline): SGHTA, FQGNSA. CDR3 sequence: CASSPDREGTNEKLFF. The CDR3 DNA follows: TGTGCCAGCAGCCCGGACAGGGAAGGCACTAATGAAAAACTGTTTTTT.

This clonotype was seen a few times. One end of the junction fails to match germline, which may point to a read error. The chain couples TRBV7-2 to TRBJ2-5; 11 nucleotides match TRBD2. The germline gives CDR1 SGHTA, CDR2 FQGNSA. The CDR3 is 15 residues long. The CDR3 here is CASSLLAGGKETQHF. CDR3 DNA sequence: TGTGCCAGCAGCTTACTAGCGGGGGGTAAAGAGACCCAGCACTTC.

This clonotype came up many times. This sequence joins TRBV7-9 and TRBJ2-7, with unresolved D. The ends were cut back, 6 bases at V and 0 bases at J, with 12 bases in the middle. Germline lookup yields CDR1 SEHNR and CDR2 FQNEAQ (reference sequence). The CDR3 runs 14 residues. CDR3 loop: CASSQTGSSYEQYF. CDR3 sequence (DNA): TGTGCCAGCAGTCAAACCGGCAGCTCCTACGAGCAGTACTTC. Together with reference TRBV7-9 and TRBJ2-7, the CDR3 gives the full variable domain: DTGVSQNPRHKITKRGQNVTFRCDPISEHNRLYWYRQTLGQGPEFLTYFQNEAQLEKSRLLSDRFSAERPKGSFSTLEIQRTEQGDSAMYLCASSQTGSSYEQYFGPGTRLTVT.

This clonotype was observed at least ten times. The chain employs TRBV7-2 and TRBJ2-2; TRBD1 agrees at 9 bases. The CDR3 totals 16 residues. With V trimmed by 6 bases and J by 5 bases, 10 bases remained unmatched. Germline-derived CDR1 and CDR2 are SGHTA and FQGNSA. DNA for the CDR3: TGTGCCAGCAGACCCGCGGGACAGGGTGGGACCGGGGAGCTGTTTTTT. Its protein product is CASRPAGQGGTGELFF. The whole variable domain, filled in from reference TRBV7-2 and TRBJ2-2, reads GAGVSQSPSNKVTEKGKDVELRCDPISGHTALYWYRQSLGQGLEFLIYFQGNSAPDKSGLPSDRFSAERTGGSVSTLTIQRTQQEDSAVYLCASRPAGQGGTGELFFGEGSRLTVL.